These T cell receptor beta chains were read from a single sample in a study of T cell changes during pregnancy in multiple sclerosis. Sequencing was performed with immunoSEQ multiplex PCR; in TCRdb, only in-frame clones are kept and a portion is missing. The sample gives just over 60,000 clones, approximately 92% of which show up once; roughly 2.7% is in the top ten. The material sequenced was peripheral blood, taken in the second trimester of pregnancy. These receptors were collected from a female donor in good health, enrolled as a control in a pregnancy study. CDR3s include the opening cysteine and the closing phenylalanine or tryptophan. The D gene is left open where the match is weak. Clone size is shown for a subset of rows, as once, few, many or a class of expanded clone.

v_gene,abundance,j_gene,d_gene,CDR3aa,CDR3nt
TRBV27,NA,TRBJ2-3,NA,CASSPPVSTDTQYF,TGTGCCAGCAGTCCGCCAGTGAGCACAGATACGCAGTATTTT
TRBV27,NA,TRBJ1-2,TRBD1,CASSPTGQVYGYTF,TGTGCCAGCAGTCCAACGGGACAGGTCTATGGCTACACCTTC
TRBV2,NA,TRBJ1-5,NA,CASSVVSNQPQHF,TGTGCCAGCAGTGTCGTTAGCAATCAGCCCCAGCATTTT
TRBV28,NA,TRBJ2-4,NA,CASTVGGGVAKNIQYF,TGTGCCAGCACGGTGGGGGGGGGCGTAGCCAAAAACATTCAGTACTTC
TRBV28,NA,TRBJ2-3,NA,CASSTTRSVDTQYF,TGTGCCAGCAGCACGACTAGGTCCGTAGATACGCAGTATTTT
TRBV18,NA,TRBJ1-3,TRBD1,CASYTGTEGNTIYF,TGTGCCAGCTATACCGGGACAGAAGGAAACACCATATATTTT
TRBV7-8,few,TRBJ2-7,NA,CASSLGELSYEQYF,TGTGCCAGCAGCTTAGGAGAATTATCCTACGAGCAGTACTTC
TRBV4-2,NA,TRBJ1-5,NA,CASSQDPQDQPQHF,TGTGCCAGCAGCCAAGATCCCCAGGATCAGCCCCAGCATTTT
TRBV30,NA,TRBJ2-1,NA,CAWSSGWSSYNEQFF,TGTGCCTGGAGTTCAGGGTGGAGCTCCTACAATGAGCAGTTCTTC
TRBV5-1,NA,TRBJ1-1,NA,CASLGQGEAFF,TGCGCCAGCTTGGGCCAGGGCGAAGCTTTCTTT
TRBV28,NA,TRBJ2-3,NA,CASSTSLETQYF,TGTGCCAGCAGTACCTCACTAGAGACGCAGTATTTT
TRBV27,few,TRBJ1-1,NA,CASSFRGSEAFF,TGTGCCAGCAGTTTTCGGGGGTCGGAAGCTTTCTTT
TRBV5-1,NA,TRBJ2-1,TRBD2,CASSLEGRLAGVGYNEQFF,TGCGCCAGCAGCTTGGAAGGGCGTTTAGCGGGAGTAGGGTACAATGAGCAGTTCTTC
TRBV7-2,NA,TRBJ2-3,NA,CASSPPGTYTDTQYF,TGTGCCAGCAGCCCACCGGGAACCTACACAGATACGCAGTATTTT
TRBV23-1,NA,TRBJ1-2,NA,CASKGVFGYGYTF,TGCGCCAGCAAAGGGGTTTTCGGCTATGGCTACACCTTC
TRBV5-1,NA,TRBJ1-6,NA,CASRSSVGLSYNSPLHF,TGCGCCAGCAGGAGCTCGGTGGGCCTCTCCTATAATTCACCCCTCCACTTT